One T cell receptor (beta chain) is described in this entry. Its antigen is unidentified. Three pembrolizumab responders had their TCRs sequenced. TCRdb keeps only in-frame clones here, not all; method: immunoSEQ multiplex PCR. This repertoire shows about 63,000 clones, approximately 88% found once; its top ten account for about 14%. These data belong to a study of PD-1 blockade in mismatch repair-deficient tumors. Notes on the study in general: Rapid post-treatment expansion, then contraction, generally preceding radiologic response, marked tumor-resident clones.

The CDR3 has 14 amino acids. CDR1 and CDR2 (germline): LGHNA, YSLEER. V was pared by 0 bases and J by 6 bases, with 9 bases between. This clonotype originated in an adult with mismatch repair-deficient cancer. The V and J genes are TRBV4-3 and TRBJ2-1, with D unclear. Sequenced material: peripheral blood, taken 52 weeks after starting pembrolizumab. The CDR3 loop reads CASSQEDEFNEQFF. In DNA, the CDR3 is TGCGCCAGCAGCCAAGAGGACGAGTTCAATGAGCAGTTCTTC.